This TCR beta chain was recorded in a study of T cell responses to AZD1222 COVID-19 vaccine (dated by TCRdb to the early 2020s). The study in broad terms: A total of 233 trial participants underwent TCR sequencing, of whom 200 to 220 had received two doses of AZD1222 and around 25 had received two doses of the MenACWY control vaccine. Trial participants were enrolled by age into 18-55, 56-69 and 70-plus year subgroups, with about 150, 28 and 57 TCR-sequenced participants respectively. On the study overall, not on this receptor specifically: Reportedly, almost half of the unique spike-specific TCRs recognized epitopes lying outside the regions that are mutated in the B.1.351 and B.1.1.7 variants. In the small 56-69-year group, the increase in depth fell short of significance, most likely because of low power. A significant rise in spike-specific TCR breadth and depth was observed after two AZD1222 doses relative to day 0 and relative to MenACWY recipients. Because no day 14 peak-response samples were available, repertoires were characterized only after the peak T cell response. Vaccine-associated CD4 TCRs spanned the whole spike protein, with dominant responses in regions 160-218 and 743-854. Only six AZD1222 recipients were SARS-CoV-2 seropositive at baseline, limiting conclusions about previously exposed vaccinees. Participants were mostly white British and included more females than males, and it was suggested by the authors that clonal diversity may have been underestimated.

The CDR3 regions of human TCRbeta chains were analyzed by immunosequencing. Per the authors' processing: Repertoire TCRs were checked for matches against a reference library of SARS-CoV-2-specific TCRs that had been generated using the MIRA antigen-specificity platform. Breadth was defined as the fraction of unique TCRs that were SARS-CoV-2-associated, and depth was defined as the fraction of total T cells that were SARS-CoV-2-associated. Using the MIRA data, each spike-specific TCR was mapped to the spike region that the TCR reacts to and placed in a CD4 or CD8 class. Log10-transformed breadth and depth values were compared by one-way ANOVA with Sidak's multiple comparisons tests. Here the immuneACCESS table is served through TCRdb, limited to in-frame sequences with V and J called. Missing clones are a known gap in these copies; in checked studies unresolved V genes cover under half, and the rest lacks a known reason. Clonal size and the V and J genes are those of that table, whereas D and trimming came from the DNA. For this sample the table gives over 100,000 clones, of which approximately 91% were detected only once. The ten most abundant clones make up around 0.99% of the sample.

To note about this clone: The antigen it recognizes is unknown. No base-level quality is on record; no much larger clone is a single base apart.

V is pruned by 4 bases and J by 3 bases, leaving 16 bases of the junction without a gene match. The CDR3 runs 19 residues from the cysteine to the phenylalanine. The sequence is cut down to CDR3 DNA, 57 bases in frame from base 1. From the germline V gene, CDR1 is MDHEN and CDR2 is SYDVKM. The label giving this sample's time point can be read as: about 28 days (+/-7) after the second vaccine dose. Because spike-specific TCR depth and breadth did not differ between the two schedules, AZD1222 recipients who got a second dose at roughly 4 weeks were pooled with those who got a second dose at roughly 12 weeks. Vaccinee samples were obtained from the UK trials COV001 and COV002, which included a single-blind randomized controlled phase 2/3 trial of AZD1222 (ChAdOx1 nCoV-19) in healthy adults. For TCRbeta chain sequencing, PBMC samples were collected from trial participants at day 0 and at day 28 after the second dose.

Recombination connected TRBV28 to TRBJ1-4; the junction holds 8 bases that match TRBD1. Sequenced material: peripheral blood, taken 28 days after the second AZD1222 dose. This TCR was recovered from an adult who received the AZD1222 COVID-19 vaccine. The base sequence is TGTGCCAGCAGTTCAAACGCAGGGGGCGATGGATCCGCTAATGAAAAACTGTTTTTT. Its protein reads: CASSSNAGGDGSANEKLFF. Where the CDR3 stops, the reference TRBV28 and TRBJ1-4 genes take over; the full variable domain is DVKVTQSSRYLVKRTGEKVFLECVQDMDHENMFWYRQDPGLGLRLIYFSYDVKMKEKGDIPEGYSVSREKKERFSLILESASTNQTSMYLCASSSNAGGDGSANEKLFFGSGTQLSVL.